This T cell receptor beta chain was profiled in a study of CD8 T cells in Susac syndrome. Broader study findings: As acknowledged by the study, its TCR sequencing and HLA analysis included a relatively small number of individuals.

Details on this clonotype: Its cognate antigen is unknown.

The length of the CDR3 is 11 residues. CDR1 MNHEY and CDR2 SVGEGT come from the germline V gene. V was pared by 6 bases and J by 4 bases, with 6 bases between. Relapsing-remitting disease, either stable or active, was present in the treatment-naive patients who were the multiple sclerosis controls. The CD8+ and CD4+ T cells were isolated magnetically using a negative isolation approach, whereas the TEMRA cells were enriched by FACS. RNA was extracted with the RNeasy kit, and a quantity of about 0.45 to 1 ug was reverse transcribed using random hexamers. TCR beta CDR3 was amplified by immunoSEQ covering 54 Vbeta and 13 Jbeta. TCRdb called the immunoSEQ multiplex PCR reads again in MiXCR, with one record for every CDR3 protein. Altogether 300,000 or so distinct CDR3 sequences are present, just over 90% being singletons, with the ten largest covering 0.065%.

What was sequenced was CD4+ T cells from PBMCs. This sequence originates from a human donor with multiple sclerosis. The chain couples TRBV6-2 or TRBV6-3 to TRBJ1-2, with D uncertain. The CDR3 nucleotides read TGTGCCAGCAGCCAAACCTATGGCTACACCTTC. Protein: CASSQTYGYTF.